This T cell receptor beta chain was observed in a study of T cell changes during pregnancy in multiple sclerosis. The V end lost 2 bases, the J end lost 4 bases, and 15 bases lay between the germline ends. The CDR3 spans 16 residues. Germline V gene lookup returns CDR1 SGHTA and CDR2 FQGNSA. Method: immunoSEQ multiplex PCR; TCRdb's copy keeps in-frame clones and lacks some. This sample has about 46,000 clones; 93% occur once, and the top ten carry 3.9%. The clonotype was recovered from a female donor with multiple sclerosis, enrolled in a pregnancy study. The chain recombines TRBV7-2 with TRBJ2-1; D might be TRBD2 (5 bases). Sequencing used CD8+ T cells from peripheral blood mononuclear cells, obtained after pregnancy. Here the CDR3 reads CASSLRTAAPYNEQFF. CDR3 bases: TGTGCCAGCAGCTTACGAACAGCGGCTCCGTACAATGAGCAGTTCTTC. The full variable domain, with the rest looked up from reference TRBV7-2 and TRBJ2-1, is GAGVSQSPSNKVTEKGKDVELRCDPISGHTALYWYRQSLGQGLEFLIYFQGNSAPDKSGLPSDRFSAERTGGSVSTLTIQRTQQEDSAVYLCASSLRTAAPYNEQFFGPGTRLTVL.